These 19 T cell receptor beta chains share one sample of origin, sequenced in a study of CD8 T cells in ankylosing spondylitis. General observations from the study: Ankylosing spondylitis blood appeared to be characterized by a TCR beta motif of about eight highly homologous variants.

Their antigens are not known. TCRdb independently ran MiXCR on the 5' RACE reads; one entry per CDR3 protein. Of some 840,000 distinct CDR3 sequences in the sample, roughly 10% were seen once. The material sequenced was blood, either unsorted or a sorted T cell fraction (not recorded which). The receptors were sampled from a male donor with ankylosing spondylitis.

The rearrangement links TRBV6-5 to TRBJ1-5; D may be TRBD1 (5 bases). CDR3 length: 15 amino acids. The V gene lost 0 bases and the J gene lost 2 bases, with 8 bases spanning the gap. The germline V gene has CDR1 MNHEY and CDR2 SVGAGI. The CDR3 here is CASSYSAGRNQPQHF. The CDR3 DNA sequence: TGTGCCAGCAGTTACTCGGCAGGGCGCAATCAGCCCCAGCATTTT.

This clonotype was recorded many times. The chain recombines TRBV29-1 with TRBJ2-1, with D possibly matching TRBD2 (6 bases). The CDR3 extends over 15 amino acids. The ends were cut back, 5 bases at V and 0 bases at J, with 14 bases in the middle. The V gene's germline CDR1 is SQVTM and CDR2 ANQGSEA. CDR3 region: CSVHFATSSYNEQFF. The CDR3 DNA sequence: TGCAGCGTTCACTTCGCGACTAGCTCCTACAATGAGCAGTTCTTC.

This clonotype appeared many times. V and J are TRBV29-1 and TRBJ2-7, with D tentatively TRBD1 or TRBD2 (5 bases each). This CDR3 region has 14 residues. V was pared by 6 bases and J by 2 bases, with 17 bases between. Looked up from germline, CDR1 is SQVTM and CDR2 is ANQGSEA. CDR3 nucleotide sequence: TGCAGCGTCACGACTCTCCGGGACCCCTACGAGCAGTACTTC. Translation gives CSVTTLRDPYEQYF.

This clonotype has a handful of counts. CDR3 amino acids: CASSQVGGADYNEQFF. As DNA, the CDR3 is TGTGCCAGCAGCCAGGTAGGGGGAGCGGACTACAATGAGCAGTTCTTC. The rearrangement links TRBV5-6 to TRBJ2-1, with TRBD1 as a possible D gene (6 bases). CDR3 length: 16 residues. Germline V lookup: CDR1 SGHDT, CDR2 YYEEEE. The V gene lost 4 bases and the J gene lost 3 bases, with 17 bases spanning the gap.

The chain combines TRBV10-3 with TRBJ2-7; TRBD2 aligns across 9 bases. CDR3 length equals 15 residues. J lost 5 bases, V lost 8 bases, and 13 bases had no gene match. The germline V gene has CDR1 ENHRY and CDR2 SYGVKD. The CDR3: CAISRLAEGNNEQYF. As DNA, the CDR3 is TGTGCCATCTCAAGACTAGCGGAAGGGAATAACGAGCAGTACTTC.

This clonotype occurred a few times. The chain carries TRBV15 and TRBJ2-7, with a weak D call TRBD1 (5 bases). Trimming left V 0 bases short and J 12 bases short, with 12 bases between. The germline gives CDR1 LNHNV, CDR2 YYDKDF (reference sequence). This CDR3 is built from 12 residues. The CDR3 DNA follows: TGTGCCACCAGCAGAGATGGGGCCGTTTTGTACTTC. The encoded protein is CATSRDGAVLYF.

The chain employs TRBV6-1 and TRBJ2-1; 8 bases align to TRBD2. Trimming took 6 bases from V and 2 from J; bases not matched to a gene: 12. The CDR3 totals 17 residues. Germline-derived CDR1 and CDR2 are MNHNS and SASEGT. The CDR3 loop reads CASSLGPAGVPYNEQFF. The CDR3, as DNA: TGTGCCAGCAGCTTGGGGCCAGCGGGAGTCCCCTACAATGAGCAGTTCTTC.

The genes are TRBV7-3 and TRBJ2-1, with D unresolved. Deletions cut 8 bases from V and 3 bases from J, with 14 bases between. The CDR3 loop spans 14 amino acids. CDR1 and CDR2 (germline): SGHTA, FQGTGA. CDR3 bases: TGTGCCAGCGCCATTAACAGCTTCTACAATGAGCAGTTCTTC. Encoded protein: CASAINSFYNEQFF.

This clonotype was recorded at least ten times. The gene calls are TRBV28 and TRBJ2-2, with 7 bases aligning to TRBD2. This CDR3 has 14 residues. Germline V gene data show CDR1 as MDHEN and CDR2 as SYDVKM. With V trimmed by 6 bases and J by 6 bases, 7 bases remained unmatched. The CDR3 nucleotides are TGTGCCAGCAGGGGGGGGGAGAGCGCCGGGGAGCTGTTTTTT. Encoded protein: CASRGGESAGELFF.

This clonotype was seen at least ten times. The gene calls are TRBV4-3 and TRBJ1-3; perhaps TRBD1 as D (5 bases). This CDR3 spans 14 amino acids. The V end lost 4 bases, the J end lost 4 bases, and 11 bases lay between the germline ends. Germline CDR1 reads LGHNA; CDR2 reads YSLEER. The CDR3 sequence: CASSLGTDGNTIYF. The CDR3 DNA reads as TGCGCCAGCAGCCTAGGGACCGACGGAAACACCATATATTTT.

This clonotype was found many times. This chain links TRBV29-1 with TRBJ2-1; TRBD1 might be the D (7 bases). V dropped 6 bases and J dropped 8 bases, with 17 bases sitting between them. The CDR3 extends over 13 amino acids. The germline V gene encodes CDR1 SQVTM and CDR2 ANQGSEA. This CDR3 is CSVRSTGEDEQFF. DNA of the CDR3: TGCAGCGTGAGATCAACAGGGGAGGATGAGCAGTTCTTC.

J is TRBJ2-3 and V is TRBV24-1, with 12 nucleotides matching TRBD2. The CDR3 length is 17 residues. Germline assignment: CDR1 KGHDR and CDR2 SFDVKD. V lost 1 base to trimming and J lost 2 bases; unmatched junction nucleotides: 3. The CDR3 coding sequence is TGTGCCACCAGTGATTTCCTAGCGGGAGGGCCCACAGATACGCAGTATTTT. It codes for CATSDFLAGGPTDTQYF.

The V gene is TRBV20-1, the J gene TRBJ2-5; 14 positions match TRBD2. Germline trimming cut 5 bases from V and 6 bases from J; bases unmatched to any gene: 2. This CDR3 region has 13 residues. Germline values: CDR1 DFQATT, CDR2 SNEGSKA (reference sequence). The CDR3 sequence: CSAGTSGGKTQYF. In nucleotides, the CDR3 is TGCAGTGCTGGGACTAGCGGGGGTAAGACCCAGTACTTC.

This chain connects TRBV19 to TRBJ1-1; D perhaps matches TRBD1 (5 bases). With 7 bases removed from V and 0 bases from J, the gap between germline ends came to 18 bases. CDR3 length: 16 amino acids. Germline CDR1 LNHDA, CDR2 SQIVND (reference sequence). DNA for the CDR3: TGTGCCAGTACCCCACCCGGGGCCCTTATGAACACTGAAGCTTTCTTT. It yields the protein CASTPPGALMNTEAFF.

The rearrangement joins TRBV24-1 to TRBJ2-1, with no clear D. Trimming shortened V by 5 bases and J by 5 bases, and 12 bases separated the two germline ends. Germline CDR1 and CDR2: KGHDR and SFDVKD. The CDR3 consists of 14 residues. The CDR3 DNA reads TGTGCCACCAGTGCGGCTGACGGCCACAATGAGCAGTTCTTC. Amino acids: CATSAADGHNEQFF.

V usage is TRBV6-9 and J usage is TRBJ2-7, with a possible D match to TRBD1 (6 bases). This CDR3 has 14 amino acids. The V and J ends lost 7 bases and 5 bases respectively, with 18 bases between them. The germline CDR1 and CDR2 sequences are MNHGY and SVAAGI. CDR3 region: CASNRAEGRDEQYF. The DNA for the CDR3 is TGTGCCAGCAACAGGGCAGAAGGCCGGGACGAGCAGTACTTC.

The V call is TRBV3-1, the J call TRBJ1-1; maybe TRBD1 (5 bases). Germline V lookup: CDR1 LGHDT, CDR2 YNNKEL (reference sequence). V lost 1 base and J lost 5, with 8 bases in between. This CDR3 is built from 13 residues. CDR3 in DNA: TGTGCCAGCAGCCAAGGAGGGGTAACTGAAGCTTTCTTT. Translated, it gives CASSQGGVTEAFF.

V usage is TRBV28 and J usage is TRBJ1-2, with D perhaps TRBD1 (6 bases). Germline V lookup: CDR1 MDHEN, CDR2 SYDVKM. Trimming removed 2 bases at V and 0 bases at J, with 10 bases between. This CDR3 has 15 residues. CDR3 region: CASSLPAGANYGYTF. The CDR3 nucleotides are TGTGCCAGCAGTTTACCGGCAGGGGCTAACTATGGCTACACCTTC.

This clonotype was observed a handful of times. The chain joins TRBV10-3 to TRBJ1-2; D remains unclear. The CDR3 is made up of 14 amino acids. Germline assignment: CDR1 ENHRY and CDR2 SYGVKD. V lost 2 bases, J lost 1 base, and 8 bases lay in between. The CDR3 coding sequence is TGTGCCATCAGTGAGCTGACATTTAACTATGGCTACACCTTC. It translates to CAISELTFNYGYTF.